One and the same sample provided the 9 T cell receptor beta chains below, sequenced in a study of early T cells in non-severe SARS-CoV-2 infection. TCRdb re-called the 5' RACE reads through MiXCR, storing one row per CDR3 protein. The table includes 45,000 to 75,000 distinct CDR3 sequences, roughly 12% detected once. The sequenced sample was whole blood. The receptors were gathered from an adult who was a healthcare worker with PCR-confirmed SARS-CoV-2 infection or an uninfected control (not recorded which).

The table lists this clonotype with a few counts. The chain combines TRBV5-4 with TRBJ2-3; 7 bases line up with TRBD1. Trimming cost V 6 bases and J 1 base; bases outside gene matches: 20. Germline V lookup: CDR1 SGHNT, CDR2 YYREEE (reference sequence). This CDR3 contains 19 residues. The CDR3 coding sequence is TGTGCCAGCACCCTGGAGGTCCCCCCTGGACAGGAGGGCACAGATACGCAGTATTTT. This translates into CASTLEVPPGQEGTDTQYF.

This clonotype was observed many times. This chain links TRBV7-2 with TRBJ2-4; 12 bases are a match to TRBD2. Germline V CDR1 and CDR2: SGHTA, FQGNSA. The CDR3 is made up of 18 amino acids. J gave up 0 bases and V 5 bases, and 8 bases lay outside the gene matches. The CDR3 sequence is CASSPGTSGFLAKNIQYF. The DNA for the CDR3 is TGTGCCAGCAGCCCCGGGACTAGCGGGTTCCTAGCCAAAAACATTCAGTACTTC.

V and J are TRBV20-1 and TRBJ2-1; 13 nucleotides align to TRBD2. Germline assignment: CDR1 DFQATT and CDR2 SNEGSKA (reference sequence). CDR3 size: 20 residues. The V gene end was trimmed by 3 bases and the J gene end by 0 bases; junction bases not matched to a gene: 14. CDR3 sequence: CSARPEVRLAGGPSYNEQFF. In DNA, the CDR3 is TGCAGTGCTAGGCCCGAGGTCAGACTAGCGGGAGGACCCTCCTACAATGAGCAGTTCTTC.

The chain uses TRBV7-9 and TRBJ2-5, with D possibly matching TRBD1 (6 bases). The V gene lost 5 bases and the J gene lost 3 bases, with 19 bases spanning the gap. The germline V gene encodes CDR1 SEHNR and CDR2 FQNEAQ (reference sequence). CDR3 length: 16 amino acids. Here the CDR3 reads CASSLRQDGTKETQYF. The CDR3, as DNA: TGTGCCAGCAGCCTACGACAGGACGGAACTAAAGAGACCCAGTACTTC.

The chain recombines TRBV9 with TRBJ2-7, with 9 bases aligning to TRBD1. CDR1 and CDR2 from the germline V gene are SGDLS and YYNGEE. The V gene end was trimmed by 3 bases and the J gene end by 3 bases; junction bases not matched to a gene: 4. This CDR3 comprises 14 residues. The CDR3 sequence: CASSGQGQGYEQYF. The DNA of the CDR3 is TGTGCCAGCAGCGGACAGGGACAGGGCTACGAGCAGTACTTC. The full variable domain, rest sourced from reference TRBV9 and TRBJ2-7, is DSGVTQTPKHLITATGQRVTLRCSPRSGDLSVYWYQQSLDQGLQFLIQYYNGEERAKGNILERFSAQQFPDLHSELNLSSLELGDSALYFCASSGQGQGYEQYFGPGTRLTVT.

V and J are TRBV29-1 and TRBJ2-7; 8 bases map to TRBD2. Looked up from germline, CDR1 is SQVTM and CDR2 is ANQGSEA. CDR3 length equals 14 residues. With 5 bases clipped from V and 7 bases from J, the junction kept 13 bases outside the gene matches. CDR3 sequence (DNA): TGCAGCGTTCAGCCTAGCGGAGGGACTAGGGAGCAGTACTTC. The encoded protein is CSVQPSGGTREQYF.

The chain links TRBV7-6 to TRBJ2-3, with D unresolved. V lost 1 base and J lost 4, with 12 bases in between. The germline V gene encodes CDR1 SGHVS and CDR2 FNYEAQ. This CDR3 comprises 15 residues. This CDR3 is CASSLGPRMADTQYF. For the CDR3, the DNA is TGTGCCAGCAGCTTAGGCCCGCGCATGGCAGATACGCAGTATTTT.

V is TRBV12-3 or TRBV12-4 and J is TRBJ2-1; a possible D gene is TRBD2 (6 bases). Trimming stripped 8 bases from V and 0 bases from J, with 8 bases between. The CDR3 length is 13 residues. In nucleotides, the CDR3 is TGTGCCAGCCGGGGGAGCTCCTACAATGAGCAGTTCTTC. This translates into CASRGSSYNEQFF.

This clonotype was observed a few times. V and J are TRBV6-2 or TRBV6-3 and TRBJ1-2; maybe TRBD1 (6 bases). This CDR3 contains 13 residues. V was trimmed by 6 bases and J by 4 bases, leaving 12 bases between them. Germline lookup yields CDR1 MNHEY and CDR2 SVGEGT. CDR3 in amino acids: CASREGGLYGYTF. CDR3 DNA: TGTGCCAGCAGGGAAGGGGGGCTCTATGGCTACACCTTC.